Described below is a single T cell receptor beta chain sequence and its context. The antigen it binds to is not known. Base qualities are missing; no much larger clone stands one base away. Healthy HIV-negative adults with no recently reported acute infections or vaccinations were included as donors. All donors were Caucasian adults living in Nashville, Tennessee, USA. CD4+ T cells were enriched by magnetic negative selection, after which naive cells were positively selected on CD45RA and the negative fraction was taken as the memory subset. Blood was collected by leukapheresis, and PBMCs were isolated by Ficoll-Histopaque density gradient centrifugation and then cryopreserved in liquid nitrogen vapor phase. Analytical flow cytometry was used to check the purity and quantity of every magnetically sorted T cell population. Genomic DNA was isolated from each sorted fraction and quantified by UV absorbance on a Nanodrop 2000c.

V and J are trimmed by 2 bases and 0 bases, and the gene matches miss 3 bases of the junction. The CDR3 contains 15 residues, cysteine and phenylalanine counted. The read is trimmed to its CDR3 DNA, 45 bases read in frame from base 1. CDR1 and CDR2 are drawn from the germline V gene (reference sequence): MNHNY, SVGAGI. This specimen comes from a study of shared clonotypes between healthy human individuals (dated by TCRdb to the early 2020s). As for the study more broadly: The cohort comprised a couple of women and a few men aged 18 to 49 years. Per donor, three plates each were used for CD4 naive and CD4 memory, two for CD8 naive, and one for CD8 memory. To estimate repertoire size and how much clonotype sharing occurs between individuals, the study deeply sequenced the blood TCR repertoires of five healthy adults. Different laboratories and diverse techniques were used to prepare libraries and sequence TCR repertoires, to increase sequencing depth and limit assay-specific biases. Per donor, leukapheresis produced somewhere between about 0.94 and 9.5 billion PBMCs.

Using the deep immunoSEQ assay, TCR CDR3 regions were amplified from genomic DNA by multiplex PCR. For each cell subset, the extracted genomic DNA was distributed evenly across all wells of several immunoSEQ 96-well plates, and each plate served as one replicate. For sorted subsets, each replicate PCR was loaded with approximately 200 ng genomic DNA, equivalent to about 33,000 T cell genomes. Purified libraries were quantified with a Qubit 3.0 fluorometer, sized on a Bioanalyzer 2100, and re-quantified with the KAPA Library Quantification kit. A separate single-read 150-cycle Illumina NextSeq 550 flow cell was used to sequence each immunoSEQ 96-well plate. The study's own analysis went as follows. Because the immunoSEQ output held only junctional sequences and lacked quality scores, the filtering could not match the filtering applied to full-length reads. To assign V/J genes and CDR3, sequences were annotated against IMGT germline references using PyIR, a Python wrapper for IgBLAST v1.9. Any read was removed if the V/J assignment was weak (E-value above 1e-6), the CDR3 was missing, or the read contained stop codons, out-of-frame junctions, or ambiguous translated residues. V3J clonotypes were defined by identical inferred V gene, J gene, and CDR3 amino acid sequence. Percentage overlap between repertoires was computed as shared unique clonotypes divided by the size of the smaller repertoire. Repertoire richness was assessed with RTK rarefaction, the Chao1 estimator, and Recon v2.1 estimates of unobserved clonotypes. Generation probabilities for all TCRbeta clonotypes obtained by the gDNA method from several donors were computed using OLGA. What TCRdb holds here is the immuneACCESS table cut down to in-frame rearrangements. Part of the clones is not present; checked against another copy, under half of the missing clones reflect an unresolved V gene, and the others are unexplained. The V and J calls and clone size come from that table; D and trimming were worked out from the DNA. The sample table holds over a million clones, of which roughly 74% were seen once. The ten largest clones represent roughly 0.65% of the sample.

General conclusions and limits of the study: Estimated clonotype richness was generally larger for naive than for memory subsets. Clonotypes shared by all four sorted-subset donors showed higher generation probabilities than non-shared clonotypes. Pairwise subsampling indicated that sequencing depth was expected to affect the degree of clonotype sharing among donors. Incomplete sequencing was indicated by rarefaction of sorted-subset datasets, despite the large sequencing depth. Across a few donors, approximately 5% of naive CD4, approximately 3.5% of naive CD8, 2% to 2.5% of memory CD4, and 0.4% of memory CD8 clonotypes were shared. Sampling was restricted to blood, and TCR repertoires in tissue are likely to differ from TCR repertoires in blood. The genetic and exposure-history diversity represented was limited by the small number of donors.

This TCR was sampled from a young man in good health. Some clones in this sample may be carry-over from other donors' samples. The sequenced sample consisted of memory CD4+ T cells from PBMCs. The sample's cell subset or site label, in plain terms: CD45RA-negative fraction. The chain employs TRBV6-6 and TRBJ2-7; TRBD1 aligns with 8 central bases. The CDR3 protein sequence reads: CASSYRTGPSYEQYF. The bases read TGTGCCAGCAGTTACCGGACAGGGCCCTCCTACGAGCAGTACTTC.